This T cell receptor (beta chain) came from a study of cytomegalovirus exposure and HLA in healthy donors. Broader study findings: There were some V segments, including TRBV6-2 and TRBV6-3, excluded as indistinguishable. Investigators reported around 150 TCR beta chains as tied to cytomegalovirus. According to a later analysis, donors in an Asian-associated ancestry cluster reportedly had fewer N-insertions than the 666-donor mean.

Regarding this clone: The target antigen is unknown.

The primer mix had 60 Vbeta and 13 Jbeta primers. In the study's own analysis: In a later analysis, of around 80 million unique beta chains, around 9.9 million appeared in at least two donors. TCRdb keeps only in-frame clones here, not all; method: immunoSEQ multiplex PCR. V, J and clone size reflect that table, while D and trimming were determined from the DNA. The profile shows about 130,000 clones, 81% of them singletons. The CDR3 runs 13 residues. Per germline, CDR1 MNHEY and CDR2 SVGAGI. The V end was cut by 2 bases, the J end by 4 bases, with 8 bases between. Source material: PBMCs. This clonotype was obtained from a young man in good health and CMV-seronegative. The chain combines TRBV6-5 with TRBJ1-2, with D possibly matching TRBD1 (5 bases). CDR3 in amino acids: CASSYQGPYGYTF. CDR3 nucleotide sequence: TGTGCCAGCAGTTACCAGGGTCCCTATGGCTACACCTTC.